The T cell receptor beta chain under discussion was sequenced for a study of Ad26.COV2.S vaccination and SARS-CoV-2 variants. Study-wide background: Recipients of Ad26.COV2.S got it intramuscularly, once or twice 56 days apart.

Losses at the gene ends were 6 bases for V and 3 bases for J; bases not matched to a gene: 4. Germline CDR1 is MNHEY and CDR2 is SVGAGI. The CDR3 runs to 15 residues. Described treatment: roughly 20 received Ad26.COV2.S at low or high dose, single or two shots; about 5 received placebo; per-sample allocation not given. The samples date from day 63 after the first vaccine or placebo injection. The vaccine antigen was prefusion-stabilized Wuhan SARS-CoV-2 spike. Data came from immunoSEQ multiplex PCR; TCRdb stores just in-frame clones and leaves some out. The sample includes hundreds of thousands of clones, about 90% of them seen just once. Study-wide points: Spike-specific TCR breadth ran higher among vaccine recipients than placebo recipients. Vaccine recipients and placebo recipients showed similar non-spike TCR breadth.

Of note for this clone: The target antigen is unknown.

The rearrangement uses TRBV6-5 and TRBJ2-3; TRBD2 matches at 12 bases. This receptor was taken from a person between 18 and 65 years old who received the Ad26.COV2.S COVID-19 vaccine or a placebo. The starting material was peripheral blood, obtained in a trial of Ad26.COV2.S vaccine versus placebo. CDR3 DNA: TGTGCCAGCAGGCTAGCGGGGGGGCTGACAGATACGCAGTATTTT. Amino acids: CASRLAGGLTDTQYF.